These T cell receptor beta chains were read from a single sample in a study of Ad26.COV2.S vaccination and SARS-CoV-2 variants. TCRdb's table, derived via immunoSEQ multiplex PCR, lists solely in-frame clones and lacks some. The data hold roughly 380,000 clones, with over 75% observed a single time. The sequencing used peripheral blood, collected in a trial of Ad26.COV2.S vaccine versus placebo. The receptors come from a person aged 18-60 years who received the Ad26.COV2.S COVID-19 vaccine or a placebo. Both conserved end residues are part of each CDR3. The D gene is left open where the match is weak. Clone size is given for some rows only: seen once, a few or many times, or a class if the clone is expanded.

many,TRBJ1-2,TRBV30,TRBD1,CAWSVLRTGGIYGYTF,TGTGCCTGGAGTGTACTTAGGACAGGGGGAATCTATGGCTACACCTTC
.,TRBJ2-5,TRBV7-2,TRBD2,CASSLLAGGLQETQYF,TGTGCCAGCAGCTTACTAGCGGGGGGACTCCAAGAGACCCAGTACTTC
.,TRBJ2-1,TRBV19,TRBD2,CASSISGNNEQFF,TGTGCCAGTAGTATTAGCGGGAACAATGAGCAGTTCTTC
once,TRBJ1-2,TRBV6-1,.,CASSEGGRQWKGYTF,TGTGCCAGCAGTGAAGGGGGCAGACAGTGGAAGGGCTACACCTTC
.,TRBJ2-7,TRBV19,.,CASREQVSSYEQYF,TGTGCCAGTAGGGAACAGGTTAGCTCCTACGAGCAGTACTTC
.,TRBJ2-1,TRBV11-3,.,CASSSGGRNNEQFF,TGTGCCAGCAGTTCCGGAGGCCGTAACAATGAGCAGTTCTTC
.,TRBJ2-3,TRBV7-3,.,CASSISSAPDTQYF,TGTGCCAGCAGCATCTCCTCAGCTCCAGATACGCAGTATTTT
once,TRBJ2-3,TRBV19,TRBD1,CASSIDPGTGTDTQYF,TGTGCCAGTAGTATAGATCCAGGGACAGGGACAGATACGCAGTATTTT
.,TRBJ2-2,TRBV24-1,.,CATSNGGGNTGELFF,TGTGCCACCAGTAACGGGGGAGGGAACACCGGGGAGCTGTTTTTT
.,TRBJ1-1,TRBV30,.,CAWSRTVNTEAFF,TGTGCCTGGAGTAGGACGGTGAACACTGAAGCTTTCTTT
.,TRBJ2-1,TRBV9,TRBD1,CASSTGTGTYNEQFF,TGTGCCAGCAGCACCGGGACAGGGACCTACAATGAGCAGTTCTTC
few,TRBJ1-2,TRBV6-5,TRBD1,CASTGQGTYGYTF,TGTGCCAGCACTGGACAGGGGACGTATGGCTACACCTTC
.,TRBJ2-2,TRBV30,.,CAWSVQGEGELFF,TGTGCCTGGAGTGTGCAGGGAGAGGGGGAGCTGTTTTTT
.,TRBJ1-6,TRBV5-1,.,CASTFDRNSPLHF,TGCGCCAGCACCTTTGACAGAAATTCACCCCTCCACTTT
.,TRBJ2-6,TRBV7-2,.,CASSGANVLTF,TGTGCCAGCTCTGGGGCCAACGTCCTGACTTTC
once,TRBJ2-7,TRBV7-8,TRBD1,CASSLTDRSEQYF,TGTGCCAGCAGCCTAACGGACAGGTCGGAGCAGTACTTC
.,TRBJ1-6,TRBV4-3,.,CASSPGRNSPLHF,TGCGCCAGCAGCCCTGGGCGTAATTCACCCCTCCACTTT
.,TRBJ1-1,TRBV7-6,.,CASSLEKDTLMNTEAFF,TGTGCCAGCAGCTTAGAGAAGGACACCCTCATGAACACTGAAGCTTTCTTT
.,TRBJ1-2,TRBV5-6,.,CASSLEDGDYGYTF,TGTGCCAGCAGCTTGGAGGACGGTGACTATGGCTACACCTTC
.,TRBJ1-6,TRBV23-1,.,CASSFPGPDYSPLHF,TGCGCCAGCAGTTTCCCGGGCCCGGACTATTCACCCCTCCACTTT
few,TRBJ2-1,TRBV3-1/TRBV3-2,TRBD2,CASRGRVYNEQFF,TGTGCCAGCAGGGGGAGGGTCTACAATGAGCAGTTCTTC
few,TRBJ1-1,TRBV5-4,.,CASSYRDTEAFF,TGTGCCAGCAGCTACAGGGATACTGAAGCTTTCTTT
.,TRBJ1-2,TRBV5-6,.,CASSPVTPRDYGYTF,TGTGCCAGCAGCCCTGTCACCCCTCGGGACTATGGCTACACCTTC
.,TRBJ2-3,TRBV6-6,TRBD1,CASSTRGDTQYF,TGTGCCAGCAGTACCAGGGGGGATACGCAGTATTTT
.,TRBJ2-7,TRBV11-3,.,CASSSTGDREQYF,TGTGCCAGCAGCTCCACGGGGGATCGAGAGCAGTACTTC
.,TRBJ1-1,TRBV19,.,CASNAPGENTEAFF,TGTGCCAGTAACGCTCCAGGAGAGAACACTGAAGCTTTCTTT
.,TRBJ2-5,TRBV6-5,.,CASSYTGETQYF,TGTGCCAGCAGTTACACGGGGGAGACCCAGTACTTC
.,TRBJ2-3,TRBV10-3,.,CAIRGLSTDTQYF,TGTGCCATCAGGGGGTTAAGCACAGATACGCAGTATTTT
.,TRBJ2-7,TRBV15,.,CATSGRPGEQYF,TGTGCCACCAGCGGAAGGCCGGGCGAGCAGTACTTC
few,TRBJ2-7,TRBV18,.,CASSAGHGAYEQYF,TGTGCCAGCTCAGCGGGACACGGTGCCTACGAGCAGTACTTC
medium-sized,TRBJ2-1,TRBV6-5,.,CASSYRDYNEQFF,TGTGCCAGCAGTTACCGGGACTACAATGAGCAGTTCTTC
.,TRBJ2-7,TRBV9,.,CASSVRGLGDEQYF,TGTGCCAGCAGCGTACGAGGGCTTGGCGACGAGCAGTACTTC
.,TRBJ2-3,TRBV27,TRBD2,CASRPTSGGALDTQYF,TGTGCCAGCAGACCTACTAGCGGGGGGGCTTTGGATACGCAGTATTTT
.,TRBJ2-5,TRBV6-5,.,CASSSIVGVEETQYF,TGTGCCAGCAGTTCCATAGTTGGGGTTGAAGAGACCCAGTACTTC
few,TRBJ1-1,TRBV6-6,.,CASSSADRKAFF,TGTGCCAGCAGTTCCGCTGACAGAAAAGCTTTCTTT
.,TRBJ1-2,TRBV3-1/TRBV3-2,TRBD1,CASSLQGDLYGYTF,TGTGCCAGCAGTCTACAGGGGGACCTCTATGGCTACACCTTC
.,TRBJ1-1,TRBV6-1,.,CASSGRVGQPSNTEAFF,TGTGCCAGCAGTGGCCGGGTGGGGCAACCATCGAACACTGAAGCTTTCTTT
.,TRBJ2-1,TRBV11-3,.,CASSLAGYNEQFF,TGTGCCAGCAGCTTAGCAGGCTACAATGAGCAGTTCTTC
.,TRBJ2-5,TRBV29-1,.,CSVEGEVATQETQYF,TGCAGCGTTGAAGGAGAAGTAGCCACGCAAGAGACCCAGTACTTC
once,TRBJ2-5,TRBV7-7,.,CASSLAGIQETQYF,TGTGCTAGCAGCTTAGCAGGGATACAAGAGACCCAGTACTTC
.,TRBJ1-6,TRBV18,.,CASSPPGQYSPLHF,TGTGCCAGCTCACCACCGGGACAATACTCACCCCTCCACTTT
.,TRBJ2-5,TRBV6-1,.,CASSESWTQETQYF,TGTGCCAGCAGTGAATCCTGGACTCAAGAGACCCAGTACTTC
.,TRBJ1-2,TRBV29-1,.,CSVDSTRGNYGYTF,TGCAGCGTTGATAGTACCAGGGGAAACTATGGCTACACCTTC
.,TRBJ2-7,TRBV7-8,.,CASSLELTYEQYF,TGTGCCAGCAGCTTAGAACTCACCTACGAGCAGTACTTC
few,TRBJ1-5,TRBV19,TRBD1,CASSIVGWGTESNQPQHF,TGTGCCAGTAGTATAGTGGGTTGGGGGACAGAGTCAAATCAGCCCCAGCATTTT
.,TRBJ2-2,TRBV5-4,.,CASSLDRGTRELFF,TGTGCCAGCAGCTTGGATCGGGGGACCCGGGAGCTGTTTTTT
.,TRBJ1-1,TRBV2,.,CASSRQGRNLNIEAFF,TGTGCCAGCAGTCGGCAGGGGAGAAACCTGAACATTGAAGCTTTCTTT
.,TRBJ1-6,TRBV11-1,TRBD1,CASSRLTGSDSPLHF,TGTGCCAGCAGCCGACTGACAGGGTCGGATTCACCCCTCCACTTT